The clone carrying this T cell receptor (beta chain) was picked up many times. This entry is derived from a study of CD8 T cells in ankylosing spondylitis. The V gene's germline CDR1 is MDHEN and CDR2 SYDVKM. Trimming left V 4 bases short and J 8 bases short, with 18 bases between. CDR3 length: 15 amino acids. TCRdb passed the 5' RACE reads through MiXCR, listing each CDR3 protein once. The repertoire holds 200,000 to 300,000 distinct CDR3 sequences, with approximately 7.6% as singletons. The J gene is TRBJ2-1, the V gene TRBV28; D might be TRBD1 (6 bases). The TCR originated in a female donor with ankylosing spondylitis or in good health (not recorded which). The sequenced material came from blood, either unsorted or a sorted T cell fraction (not recorded which). DNA for the CDR3: TGTGCCAGCAGTTACAACAGGGTTACCCTCTATGAGCAGTTCTTC. This codes for CASSYNRVTLYEQFF.